The 29 T cell receptor beta chains listed next were all sequenced from one sample in a study of cytomegalovirus exposure and HLA in healthy donors. 13 Jbeta primers and 60 Vbeta primers were used for the PCR. The method was immunoSEQ multiplex PCR; TCRdb's version includes in-frame clones alone and lacks a portion of them. The table records about 79,000 clones, over 65% of them present only once. Sequenced input: PBMCs. The receptors derive from a man aged 35-49 years in good health and CMV-seropositive.

The rearrangement links TRBV6-5 to TRBJ2-1; the D gene is possibly TRBD2 (6 bases). CDR3 length equals 13 residues. Germline assignment: CDR1 MNHEY and CDR2 SVGAGI. V lost 6 bases to trimming and J lost 1 base, with 7 bases between them. The CDR3 DNA reads TGTGCCAGCAGCCGGGGGTCCTACAATGAGCAGTTCTTC. Amino acid sequence: CASSRGSYNEQFF.

V and J are TRBV27 and TRBJ2-5, with D tentatively TRBD2 (5 bases). This CDR3 region has 14 residues. Germline CDR1 and CDR2: MNHEY and SMNVEV (reference sequence). Trimming stripped 0 bases from V and 6 bases from J, with 11 bases between. The CDR3 reads CASSLSRVDKTQYF. CDR3 bases: TGTGCCAGCAGTTTATCGAGGGTGGATAAGACCCAGTACTTC.

Note on this clone: In the same sample, other DNA sequences code for this CDR3. This chain uses TRBV9 with TRBJ1-1; D is possibly TRBD1 (5 bases). Trimming pared 4 bases from V and 3 bases from J, leaving 13 bases between. The CDR3 totals 14 residues. Germline lookup yields CDR1 SGDLS and CDR2 YYNGEE. CDR3 amino acids: CASSPGGGDTEAFF. CDR3 DNA sequence: TGTGCCAGCAGCCCGGGGGGGGGAGACACTGAAGCTTTCTTT. The full variable domain, rest sourced from reference TRBV9 and TRBJ1-1, is DSGVTQTPKHLITATGQRVTLRCSPRSGDLSVYWYQQSLDQGLQFLIQYYNGEERAKGNILERFSAQQFPDLHSELNLSSLELGDSALYFCASSPGGGDTEAFFGQGTRLTVV.

The chain couples TRBV29-1 to TRBJ2-6; a possible D gene is TRBD1 (6 bases). In germline, CDR1 is SQVTM, CDR2 ANQGSEA. With 4 bases removed from V and 1 base from J, the gap between germline ends came to 17 bases. The CDR3 is 17 residues long. The CDR3 DNA reads TGCAGCGTTGCGGTGGGGACACGAGGTTCTGGGGCCAACGTCCTGACTTTC. It specifies CSVAVGTRGSGANVLTF. Full variable domain (remainder filled in from reference TRBV29-1 and TRBJ2-6): SAVISQKPSRDICQRGTSLTIQCQVDSQVTMMFWYRQQPGQSLTLIATANQGSEATYESGFVIDKFPISRPNLTFSTLTVSNMSPEDSSIYLCSVAVGTRGSGANVLTFGAGSRLTVL.

The chain joins TRBV6-1 to TRBJ2-2, with D possibly matching TRBD1 (6 bases). The CDR3 consists of 15 residues. The ends were cut back, 4 bases at V and 7 bases at J, with 16 bases in the middle. Germline-derived CDR1 and CDR2 are MNHNS and SASEGT. CDR3 nucleotide sequence: TGTGCCAGCAGTGTCCTGGGGGCGCAGGGCGGGGAGCTGTTTTTT. This codes for CASSVLGAQGGELFF.

The chain employs TRBV28 and TRBJ2-2; 7 bases agree with TRBD2. Germline-derived CDR1 and CDR2 are MDHEN and SYDVKM. The V segment lost 3 bases and the J segment 6 bases; nucleotides outside the gene matches: 7. The CDR3 is 15 residues long. The CDR3 region has the DNA TGTGCCAGCAGTTTGTCTAGCGGTGAGCCCGGGGAGCTGTTTTTT. Translating gives CASSLSSGEPGELFF.

With respect to this clone: The identical CDR3 is also encoded by other nucleotide sequences in the sample. The CDR3 nucleotides read TGTGCCACCAGCAGGGACAGGGGAAGCAATCAGCCCCAGCATTTT. Residues: CATSRDRGSNQPQHF. The chain combines TRBV15 with TRBJ1-5; 9 nucleotides agree with TRBD1. This CDR3 region has 15 residues. The germline V gene encodes CDR1 LNHNV and CDR2 YYDKDF (reference sequence). J lost 1 base, V lost 3 bases, and 1 base had no gene match.

The chain links TRBV27 to TRBJ2-1, with TRBD2 identical over 10 bases. V gave up 6 bases and J gave up 8 bases; unmatched junction bases: 19. The CDR3 is 18 residues long. The germline CDR1 and CDR2 sequences are MNHEY and SMNVEV (reference sequence). Here the CDR3 reads CASRPLAGEGLWVHEQFF. In DNA form, the CDR3 reads TGTGCCAGCAGACCCCTAGCGGGAGAAGGTCTTTGGGTGCATGAGCAGTTCTTC.

The chain couples TRBV19 to TRBJ2-7; 9 bases line up with TRBD1. The CDR3 totals 15 residues. CDR1 LNHDA and CDR2 SQIVND come from the germline V gene (reference sequence). V was clipped by 5 bases and J by 0 bases; unmatched bases: 5. The CDR3 coding sequence is TGTGCCAGTAGTGAAGGGACAGGGTTCTCCTACGAGCAGTACTTC. Its translation: CASSEGTGFSYEQYF. The full variable domain, in which reference TRBV19 and TRBJ2-7 provide the parts outside the CDR3, is DGGITQSPKYLFRKEGQNVTLSCEQNLNHDAMYWYRQDPGQGLRLIYYSQIVNDFQKGDIAEGYSVSREKKESFPLTVTSAQKNPTAFYLCASSEGTGFSYEQYFGPGTRLTVT.

The chain is built from TRBV30 and TRBJ1-2; D remains unclear. Trimming shortened V by 1 base and J by 7 bases, and 16 bases separated the two germline ends. The germline CDR1 and CDR2 sequences are GTSNPN and SVGIG (reference sequence). CDR3 length equals 14 residues. This chain's CDR3 is CAWSAGGSVLGYTF. CDR3 coding DNA: TGTGCCTGGAGTGCCGGTGGGAGCGTACTTGGCTACACCTTC. The variable domain in full, completed from reference TRBV30 and TRBJ1-2, reads SQTIHQWPATLVQPVGSPLSLECTVEGTSNPNLYWYRQAAGRGLQLLFYSVGIGQISSEVPQNLSASRPQDRQFILSSKKLLLSDSGFYLCAWSAGGSVLGYTFGSGTRLTVV.

The chain uses TRBV7-2 and TRBJ2-7; TRBD2 agrees at 7 bases. Germline V gene lookup returns CDR1 SGHTA and CDR2 FQGNSA. Trimming removed 1 base from V and 2 bases from J; junction bases left unmatched: 8. This CDR3 contains 16 residues. CDR3 sequence reads: CASSLGASGTTYEQYF. CDR3 nucleotide sequence: TGTGCCAGCAGCTTAGGGGCTAGCGGTACAACCTACGAGCAGTACTTC.

This sequence joins TRBV2 and TRBJ2-1; TRBD2 agrees at 10 bases. Germline CDR1 reads SNHLY; CDR2 reads FYNNEI. V trimming: 5 bases; J trimming: 0 bases; junction bases outside the gene matches: 7. This CDR3 is 17 amino acids long. As DNA, the CDR3 is TGTGCCAGCAGTTTGCGACTAGCGGGTTTCTCCTACAATGAGCAGTTCTTC. As protein: CASSLRLAGFSYNEQFF.

V and J are TRBV5-1 and TRBJ2-7; 11 nucleotides match TRBD2. Germline values: CDR1 SGHRS, CDR2 YFSETQ. This CDR3 has 14 amino acids. Trimming cost V 4 bases and J 5 bases; bases outside gene matches: 5. The CDR3 here is CASSDTSGSNEQYF. The CDR3 coding sequence is TGCGCCAGCAGCGACACTAGCGGGAGTAACGAGCAGTACTTC.

The genes are TRBV7-9 and TRBJ1-4; D remains ambiguous. This CDR3 region has 17 residues. Germline CDR1 SEHNR, CDR2 FQNEAQ (reference sequence). Trimming shortened V by 5 bases and J by 2 bases, and 18 bases separated the two germline ends. CDR3 region: CASSAYYPGHTNEKLFF. As DNA, the CDR3 is TGTGCCAGCAGCGCCTACTACCCGGGTCACACTAATGAAAAACTGTTTTTT.

V is TRBV6-1 and J is TRBJ1-3; TRBD1 is a possible D gene (5 bases). Trimming removed 4 bases at V and 4 bases at J, with 14 bases between. Germline values: CDR1 MNHNS, CDR2 SASEGT. This CDR3 contains 15 residues. CDR3 protein: CASSGDEGLGNTIYF. CDR3 bases: TGTGCCAGCAGTGGAGACGAGGGACTCGGAAACACCATATATTTT.

The chain carries TRBV7-9 and TRBJ2-3, with 9 bases matching TRBD1. This CDR3 has 15 residues. V gave up 5 bases and J gave up 4 bases; unmatched junction bases: 7. The V gene's germline CDR1 is SEHNR and CDR2 FQNEAQ (reference sequence). This CDR3 is CASSPRDREADTQYF. As DNA, the CDR3 is TGTGCCAGCAGCCCTAGGGACAGGGAAGCAGATACGCAGTATTTT. The variable domain in full, with the rest retrieved from reference TRBV7-9 and TRBJ2-3, is DTGVSQNPRHKITKRGQNVTFRCDPISEHNRLYWYRQTLGQGPEFLTYFQNEAQLEKSRLLSDRFSAERPKGSFSTLEIQRTEQGDSAMYLCASSPRDREADTQYFGPGTRLTVL.

This clone has just a few counts. The rearrangement uses TRBV6-1 and TRBJ1-5, with D unclear. CDR3 length: 14 residues. CDR1 is MNHNS and CDR2 is SASEGT in the germline V gene. Trimming removed 5 bases at V and 6 bases at J, with 14 bases between. CDR3: CASSPAEVGQPQHF. The CDR3 DNA reads as TGTGCCAGCAGTCCGGCGGAAGTAGGTCAGCCCCAGCATTTT.

The chain couples TRBV4-2 to TRBJ2-5; perhaps TRBD1 as D (8 bases). V gave up 0 bases and J gave up 5 bases, with 16 bases separating them. The CDR3 loop spans 16 amino acids. Germline CDR1 LGHNA, CDR2 YNFKEQ. The CDR3 DNA reads TGTGCCAGCAGCCAAGATAACAGGGGGGGTATGGAGACCCAGTACTTC. It encodes CASSQDNRGGMETQYF.

The rearrangement joins TRBV6-4 to TRBJ2-6; TRBD1 matches 8 bases. Per germline, CDR1 MRHNA and CDR2 SNTAGT. J was trimmed by 0 bases and V by 0 bases; bases with no gene match: 4. This CDR3 region has 18 residues. This chain's CDR3 is CASSDSDRGPSGANVLTF. The DNA of the CDR3 is TGTGCCAGCAGTGACTCAGACAGGGGCCCCTCTGGGGCCAACGTCCTGACTTTC.

In this sample, this clone turned up once. The chain couples TRBV21-1 to TRBJ2-2; TRBD1 was called by the table and not checked on the DNA. TRBV21-1 is designated a pseudogene. The CDR3 spans 16 residues. CDR3 region: CASSVPGQGKTGELFF. The CDR3, as DNA: TGTGCCAGCAGCGTACCGGGACAGGGGAAAACCGGGGAGCTGTTTTTT.

The CDR3 nucleotides are TGCGCCAGCAGCCAGGATCCGGGGTCCTACAATGAGCAGTTCTTC. This sequence encodes CASSQDPGSYNEQFF. The chain carries TRBV4-3 and TRBJ2-1; tentatively, D is TRBD2 (5 bases). The germline V gene encodes CDR1 LGHNA and CDR2 YSLEER. The length of the CDR3 is 15 residues. Trimming removed 3 bases from V and 1 base from J, with 10 bases in between.

V and J are TRBV5-6 and TRBJ2-1; TRBD2 aligns across 12 bases. V was clipped by 3 bases and J by 9 bases; unmatched bases: 4. The CDR3 sequence is 14 residues long. Looked up from germline, CDR1 is SGHDT and CDR2 is YYEEEE. CDR3 coding DNA: TGTGCCAGCAGCTCCCCGGGACTAGCGGGTGAGCAGTTCTTC. This codes for CASSSPGLAGEQFF.

V gene TRBV9 combines with J gene TRBJ2-5; 11 bases fit TRBD2. J gave up 6 bases and V 4 bases, and 8 bases lay outside the gene matches. The germline V gene encodes CDR1 SGDLS and CDR2 YYNGEE. The CDR3 is made up of 15 amino acids. This CDR3 reads CASSPGLAERQTQYF. CDR3 DNA sequence: TGTGCCAGCAGCCCGGGACTAGCGGAAAGACAGACCCAGTACTTC.

The chain joins TRBV28 to TRBJ1-1; a possible D gene is TRBD1 (5 bases). Deletions cut 5 bases from V and 3 bases from J, with 10 bases between. CDR1 is MDHEN and CDR2 is SYDVKM in the germline V gene. This CDR3 has 13 amino acids. CDR3 DNA sequence: TGTGCCAGCAGTGGGGGGATTCACACTGAAGCTTTCTTT. As protein: CASSGGIHTEAFF. The entire variable domain, with the rest obtained from reference TRBV28 and TRBJ1-1, is as follows: DVKVTQSSRYLVKRTGEKVFLECVQDMDHENMFWYRQDPGLGLRLIYFSYDVKMKEKGDIPEGYSVSREKKERFSLILESASTNQTSMYLCASSGGIHTEAFFGQGTRLTVV.

The chain combines TRBV5-4 with TRBJ2-3; 9 bases line up with TRBD2. J was trimmed by 1 base and V by 6 bases; bases with no gene match: 6. The CDR3 loop spans 15 amino acids. Germline-derived CDR1 and CDR2 are SGHNT and YYREEE (reference sequence). The CDR3 bases are TGTGCCAGCAACTTAGCGGGGGCTGGCACAGATACGCAGTATTTT. Protein sequence: CASNLAGAGTDTQYF.

This chain connects TRBV27 to TRBJ2-3; 7 positions agree with TRBD2. The CDR3 runs 14 residues. J lost 3 bases, V lost 6 bases, and 6 bases had no gene match. Germline CDR1 reads MNHEY; CDR2 reads SMNVEV (reference sequence). The CDR3 DNA reads TGTGCCAGCAGGGGGAGGGGCGGGACAGATACGCAGTATTTT. Amino acids: CASRGRGGTDTQYF.

Only one count was recorded for this clone. The chain joins TRBV18 to TRBJ2-3, with 10 bases matching TRBD1. Germline trimming cut 2 bases from V and 3 bases from J; bases unmatched to any gene: 8. CDR1 and CDR2 from the germline V gene are KGHSH and LQKENI. The CDR3 totals 17 residues. This CDR3 reads CASSPISPGQGTDTQYF. The CDR3 nucleotides read TGTGCCAGCTCACCAATTTCCCCGGGACAGGGGACAGATACGCAGTATTTT.

The chain joins TRBV1 to TRBJ2-7; the D segment call TRBD2 is taken from the table without a DNA check. TRBV1 is flagged as a pseudogene. This CDR3 comprises 13 residues. The CDR3 is CTSSQAFSYEQYF. The CDR3 DNA sequence: TGCACCAGCAGCCAAGCTTTCTCCTACGAGCAGTACTTC.

This clone has only one observation. The chain combines TRBV4-3 with TRBJ2-5, with unresolved D. In germline, CDR1 is LGHNA, CDR2 YSLEER. The V and J ends lost 4 bases and 2 bases respectively, with 11 bases between them. The CDR3 is 14 amino acids. CDR3 nucleotide sequence: TGCGCCAGCAGCCCCGAGCGTAGACAAGAGACCCAGTACTTC. Translating it yields CASSPERRQETQYF.